A single T cell receptor beta chain is shown here with its context. The data stem from a study of blood T cells in healthy people across ages. CDR1 and CDR2 (germline): MNHEY, SMNVEV (reference sequence). V lost 10 bases and J 0 bases, leaving 12 bases between the germline ends. There are 13 residues in the CDR3. PCR was performed a second time for about 7 to 12 cycles using a sample-barcoded 5' primer and a J-beta primer mix. TCRdb reanalysed the 5' RACE reads using MiXCR and keeps one entry per CDR3 protein. The repertoire consists of 1 million or so distinct CDR3 sequences, with around 25% occurring once and the leading ten covering less than 0.75%. The data were also submitted as part of a second study, on T cells of mothers and their children.

The sequencing input was blood. The chain employs TRBV27 and TRBJ1-1, with D possibly TRBD1 on 6 matching bases. This sequence originates from a girl aged 2 to 10 in good health. CDR3 DNA sequence: TGTGCCACCAGGGGCCGTTTGAACACTGAAGCTTTCTTT. It encodes CATRGRLNTEAFF.